This T cell receptor (beta chain) appears in the sequencing data of a study of T cells in Graves' hyperthyroidism and ophthalmopathy. Study at large: Peripheral blood collection took place at initial diagnosis, before any treatment.

The germline CDR1 and CDR2 sequences are LNHNV and YYDKDF (reference sequence). This CDR3 region has 15 residues. V gave up 0 bases and J gave up 4 bases; unmatched junction bases: 1. The investigators amplified TCR beta CDR3 regions from RNA transcripts. The primer set for the first-round RT-PCR of the TCR CDR3 was HTBI. TCRdb reanalysed the multiplex PCR reads using MiXCR and keeps one entry per CDR3 protein. The sample comprises about 52,000 distinct CDR3 sequences, less than 50% of which are singletons, and roughly 9.7% rests with the top ten. The source material was blood. The TCR sequence derives from a woman aged 50 to 60 with Graves' ophthalmopathy. The chain carries TRBV15 and TRBJ2-5; 11 bases are a match to TRBD2. The CDR3 protein is CATSREGLAGETQYF. CDR3 coding DNA: TGTGCCACCAGCAGAGAAGGACTAGCGGGAGAGACCCAGTACTTC.